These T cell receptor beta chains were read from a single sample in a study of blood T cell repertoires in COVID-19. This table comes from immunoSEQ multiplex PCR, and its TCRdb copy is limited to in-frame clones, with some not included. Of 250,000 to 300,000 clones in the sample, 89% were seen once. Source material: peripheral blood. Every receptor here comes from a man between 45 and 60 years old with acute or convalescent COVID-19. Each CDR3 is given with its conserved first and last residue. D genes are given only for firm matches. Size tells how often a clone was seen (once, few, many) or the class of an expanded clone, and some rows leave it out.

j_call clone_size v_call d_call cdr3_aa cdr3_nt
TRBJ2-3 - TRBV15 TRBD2 CATSRGTSGSSTDTQYF TGTGCCACCAGCAGGGGGACTAGCGGGTCTAGCACAGATACGCAGTATTTT
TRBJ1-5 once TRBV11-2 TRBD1 CASSLDGTGEGYSNQPQHF TGTGCCAGCAGCTTAGATGGGACAGGGGAAGGATATAGCAATCAGCCCCAGCATTTT
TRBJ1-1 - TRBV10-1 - CASSWRMNTEAFF TGCGCCAGCAGTTGGCGGATGAACACTGAAGCTTTCTTT
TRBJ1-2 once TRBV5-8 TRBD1 CASSFSGTGAYGYTF TGTGCCAGCAGCTTTTCCGGGACAGGGGCCTATGGCTACACCTTC
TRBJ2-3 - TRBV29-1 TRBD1 CSVDVDRGYTDTQYF TGCAGCGTTGACGTTGACAGGGGTTACACAGATACGCAGTATTTT
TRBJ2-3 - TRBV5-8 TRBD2 CASSALLAGDTDTQYF TGTGCCAGCAGCGCCCTCCTAGCGGGGGACACAGATACGCAGTATTTT
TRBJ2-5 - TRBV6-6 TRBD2 CASSYPTGGGQETQYF TGTGCCAGCAGTTACCCAACGGGCGGGGGACAAGAGACCCAGTACTTC
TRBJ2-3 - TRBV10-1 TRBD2 CASSESTSGDLVDTQYF TGCGCCAGCAGTGAGTCGACTAGCGGGGATCTTGTAGATACGCAGTATTTT
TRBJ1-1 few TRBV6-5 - CAAGGGYTEAFF TGTGCCGCGGGCGGGGGGTACACTGAAGCTTTCTTT
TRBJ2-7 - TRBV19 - CASSIRGDKPQLYEQYF TGTGCCAGTAGTATCAGGGGAGACAAACCACAACTCTACGAGCAGTACTTC
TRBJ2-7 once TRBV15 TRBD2 CATSRDRTSGTYEQYF TGTGCCACCAGCAGAGACCGGACTAGCGGGACCTACGAGCAGTACTTC
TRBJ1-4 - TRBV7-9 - CASSFQNEKLFF TGTGCCAGCAGCTTTCAGAATGAAAAACTGTTTTTT
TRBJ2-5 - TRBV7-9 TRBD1 CASSLGTGVETQYF TGTGCCAGCAGCTTGGGGACAGGGGTAGAGACCCAGTACTTC
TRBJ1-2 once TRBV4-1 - CASSQGASSYGYTF TGCGCCAGCAGCCAAGGTGCTAGCTCATATGGCTACACCTTC
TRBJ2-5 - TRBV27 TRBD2 CASTPARAGGGETQYF TGTGCCAGCACCCCCGCGCGAGCGGGGGGTGGCGAGACCCAGTACTTC
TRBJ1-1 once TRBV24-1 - CATHRGGDGNTEAFF TGTGCCACCCATCGGGGGGGGGATGGGAACACTGAAGCTTTCTTT